The 30 T cell receptor beta chains below all came from one sample that was sequenced in a study of cytomegalovirus exposure and HLA in healthy donors. Primers for the PCR totalled 60 Vbeta and 13 Jbeta. Repertoires were generated with immunoSEQ multiplex PCR, while TCRdb's copy carries only in-frame clones and drops some. The table includes roughly 190,000 clones, more than 75% detected once. Sequencing input: PBMCs. The receptors derive from a woman in her forties or fifties in good health and CMV-seronegative.

This clone was recorded once. The V call is TRBV19, the J call TRBJ1-4, with D possibly TRBD1 on 5 matching bases. CDR3 length: 17 amino acids. Germline V gives CDR1 LNHDA, CDR2 SQIVND (reference sequence). V was shortened by 4 bases and J by 5 bases, with 20 bases between the two germline ends. The CDR3: CASSTTQGGQKNEKLFF. Here the CDR3 DNA reads TGTGCCAGTAGTACGACCCAGGGAGGCCAGAAAAATGAAAAACTGTTTTTT.

The chain couples TRBV5-6 to TRBJ2-5, with a weak D call TRBD1 (6 bases). The J call may not be correct, given that the DNA end is closer to TRBJ2-7. Per germline, CDR1 SGHDT and CDR2 YYEEEE. The CDR3 is 16 residues long. The CDR3 region is CASRAGQLRLPYEQYF. In nucleotides, the CDR3 is TGTGCCAGCAGAGCTGGACAGCTAAGACTCCCCTACGAGCAGTACTTC.

V and J are TRBV25-1 and TRBJ1-4; 7 bases are a match to TRBD1. The germline CDR1 and CDR2 sequences are MGHDK and SYGVNS. The CDR3 is 15 amino acids. The trim removed 3 bases at V and 8 bases at J, leaving 9 bases unmatched. The CDR3 coding sequence is TGTGCCAGCAGTGACCGTAGGGGGCTTGGGGAAAAACTGTTTTTT. Translating it yields CASSDRRGLGEKLFF.

This clone showed up just once. The chain couples TRBV6-1 to TRBJ1-1, with TRBD1 matching over 10 bases. The trim removed 6 bases at V and 5 bases at J, leaving 9 bases unmatched. The CDR3 runs 15 residues. CDR1 and CDR2 from the germline V gene are MNHNS and SASEGT. CDR3 region: CASRPDDRGHTEAFF. Written as DNA, the CDR3 is TGTGCCAGCAGACCCGACGACAGGGGGCATACTGAAGCTTTCTTT.

This chain joins TRBV15 and TRBJ2-7; 8 bases agree with TRBD2. Germline CDR1 reads LNHNV; CDR2 reads YYDKDF (reference sequence). V dropped 8 bases and J dropped 4; count of bases not matched to a gene: 16. The CDR3 has 16 residues. Here the CDR3 DNA reads TGTGCCACCGGGGAGGGTAGCGGGGATGCTGGATACGAGCAGTACTTC. It yields the protein CATGEGSGDAGYEQYF.

This chain connects TRBV18 to TRBJ1-1; 9 bases map to TRBD1. This CDR3 is 13 amino acids long. CDR1 and CDR2 (germline): KGHSH, LQKENI. Trimming removed 6 bases from V and 2 bases from J; junction bases left unmatched: 1. In DNA, the CDR3 is TGTGCCAGCTCGGGACAGGGAAACACTGAAGCTTTCTTT. It codes for CASSGQGNTEAFF.

Worth noting for this clone: Germline and junction disagree at one end, which may indicate a read error. The chain joins TRBV7-7 to TRBJ2-5; 7 bases align to TRBD2. Germline loops: CDR1 SSHAT, CDR2 FNYEAQ (reference sequence). CDR3 length: 14 amino acids. Here the CDR3 reads CASSYGGSRETQYF. DNA for the CDR3: TGTGCTAGCAGCTACGGGGGGAGCAGAGAGACCCAGTACTTC.

The gene calls are TRBV7-2 and TRBJ2-3; 7 bases match TRBD1. Looked up from germline, CDR1 is SGHTA and CDR2 is FQGNSA. V trimming: 4 bases; J trimming: 2 bases; junction bases outside the gene matches: 3. This CDR3 has 14 amino acids. The CDR3 bases are TGTGCCAGCAGCTCCGGGACAGTCACAGATACGCAGTATTTT. The encoded protein is CASSSGTVTDTQYF.

The V gene is TRBV6-5, the J gene TRBJ1-1, with D possibly matching TRBD1 (5 bases). This CDR3 region has 13 residues. Germline CDR1 MNHEY, CDR2 SVGAGI. V lost 10 bases and J 1 base, leaving 13 bases between the germline ends. The CDR3 nucleotides are TGTGCCACCATCCTCACAGGGAACACTGAAGCTTTCTTT. Protein sequence: CATILTGNTEAFF.

This rearrangement joins TRBV19 to TRBJ1-2; 7 nucleotides match TRBD1. Germline-derived CDR1 and CDR2 are LNHDA and SQIVND (reference sequence). The CDR3 loop spans 14 amino acids. J was trimmed by 4 bases and V by 5 bases; bases with no gene match: 7. CDR3: CASSFTGTVYGYTF. CDR3 nucleotides: TGTGCCAGTAGTTTCACCGGGACAGTCTATGGCTACACCTTC.

This clone was counted only a few times. V and J are TRBV6-5 and TRBJ1-1; 9 positions agree with TRBD1. The V gene's germline CDR1 is MNHEY and CDR2 SVGAGI. With 6 bases clipped from V and 4 bases from J, the junction kept 9 bases outside the gene matches. This CDR3 spans 15 amino acids. The CDR3 protein is CASRRTGDVSTEAFF. The CDR3 nucleotides are TGTGCCAGCAGACGGACAGGGGATGTGAGCACTGAAGCTTTCTTT.

The chain links TRBV7-2 to TRBJ1-1; 7 bases match TRBD1. The CDR3 spans 16 residues. V lost 6 bases and J lost 1; bases outside the gene matches: 11. Per the germline V gene, CDR1 is SGHTA and CDR2 is FQGNSA. CDR3 DNA: TGTGCCAGCAGACCCGGCGGCCAGGGGGGGAACACTGAAGCTTTCTTT. Translation gives CASRPGGQGGNTEAFF.

The chain is built from TRBV28 and TRBJ1-4; D is undetermined. Germline V lookup: CDR1 MDHEN, CDR2 SYDVKM. This CDR3 spans 13 amino acids. V was cut by 5 bases and J by 7 bases, with 11 bases left in between. Here the CDR3 reads CASSLLRGEKLFF. Here the CDR3 DNA reads TGTGCCAGCAGTCTCCTCCGGGGTGAAAAACTGTTTTTT.

The J gene is TRBJ2-5, the V gene TRBV6-1, with 8 bases matching TRBD2. The CDR3 has 15 amino acids. The germline gives CDR1 MNHNS, CDR2 SASEGT. V lost 5 bases and J lost 4; bases outside the gene matches: 9. The DNA of the CDR3 is TGTGCCAGCAGTTTCGGGAGCGGGAGAGGAGAGACCCAGTACTTC. It specifies CASSFGSGRGETQYF.

The V gene is TRBV11-2, the J gene TRBJ2-5; D is perhaps TRBD2 (5 bases). The CDR3 totals 14 residues. In germline, CDR1 is SGHAT, CDR2 FQNNGV. With 5 bases removed from V and 1 base from J, the gap between germline ends came to 11 bases. The DNA of the CDR3 is TGTGCCAGCAGCCGGGGTACGAGCCAAGAGACCCAGTACTTC. Residues: CASSRGTSQETQYF.

In DNA form, the CDR3 reads TGTGCCAGTAGTAGGGGACTAGCGGGAGACAATGAGCAGTTCTTC. This translates into CASSRGLAGDNEQFF. V and J are TRBV19 and TRBJ2-1; TRBD2 matches at 14 bases. The CDR3 contains 15 residues. After removal of 4 bases from V and 5 bases from J, the junction contained 1 base not matched to a gene. Germline CDR1 LNHDA, CDR2 SQIVND (reference sequence).

The J gene is TRBJ1-2, the V gene TRBV23-1; 7 nucleotides line up with TRBD1. TRBV23-1 is placed among ORFs of uncertain function. The length of the CDR3 is 11 residues. The CDR3 region has the DNA TGCGCACAAGGGGGCAGGTATGGCTACACCTTC. Translated: CAQGGRYGYTF.

The chain has TRBV11-3 and TRBJ1-2; D might be TRBD1 (6 bases). The germline V gene has CDR1 SGHNT and CDR2 YENEEA. The CDR3 loop spans 14 amino acids. CDR3 sequence reads: CATQRPGGGDGYTF. CDR3 sequence (DNA): TGTGCAACTCAACGGCCGGGGGGCGGGGATGGCTACACCTTC.

The V call is TRBV6-4, the J call TRBJ1-3, with D perhaps matching TRBD1 (5 bases). Per the germline V gene, CDR1 is MRHNA and CDR2 is SNTAGT. V lost 3 bases, J lost 4 bases, and 16 bases lay in between. The CDR3 runs 16 residues. The CDR3 coding sequence is TGTGCCAGCAGTGAAGTCCCGGACACTCCCGGAAACACCATATATTTT. Translated: CASSEVPDTPGNTIYF.

The CDR3 loop is CASSQVGTLTDTQYF. CDR3 coding DNA: TGCGCCAGCAGCCAAGTGGGCACGCTCACAGATACGCAGTATTTT. The rearrangement joins TRBV4-1 to TRBJ2-3; D ambiguous. CDR1 and CDR2 from the germline V gene are MGHRA and YSYEKL. The ends were cut back, 1 base at V and 2 bases at J, with 10 bases in the middle. The CDR3 has 15 residues.

This clone was seen only once. The rearrangement links TRBV7-9 to TRBJ2-1; D is unclear. Germline CDR1 reads SEHNR; CDR2 reads FQNEAQ (reference sequence). This CDR3 is 14 amino acids long. Trimming took 7 bases from V and 3 from J, leaving 13 bases between them. The CDR3 is CASTLGRIYNEQFF. As DNA, the CDR3 is TGTGCCAGCACCCTGGGCAGGATCTACAATGAGCAGTTCTTC. The variable domain in full, completed from reference TRBV7-9 and TRBJ2-1, reads DTGVSQNPRHKITKRGQNVTFRCDPISEHNRLYWYRQTLGQGPEFLTYFQNEAQLEKSRLLSDRFSAERPKGSFSTLEIQRTEQGDSAMYLCASTLGRIYNEQFFGPGTRLTVL.

The chain links TRBV30 to TRBJ1-2; the D is unclear. The V and J ends lost 1 base and 2 bases respectively, with 8 bases between them. This CDR3 comprises 13 residues. The germline V gene has CDR1 GTSNPN and CDR2 SVGIG (reference sequence). CDR3 protein: CAWSGQANYGYTF. The CDR3 DNA follows: TGTGCCTGGAGTGGCCAGGCCAACTATGGCTACACCTTC.

The sample holds one count of this clone. The V gene is TRBV7-6, the J gene TRBJ2-2; 9 bases align to TRBD2. Germline CDR1 reads SGHVS; CDR2 reads FNYEAQ. V gave up 1 base and J gave up 12 bases; unmatched junction bases: 12. There are 16 residues in the CDR3. The CDR3 DNA reads TGTGCCAGCAGCTTAGATCGGACTAGCGAGGAGATGCAGCTGTTTTTT. Residues: CASSLDRTSEEMQLFF.

The DNA of the CDR3 is TGTGCCAGCAGCCCGGGACAGGGAAGATCAGCTAATGAAAAACTGTTTTTT. It yields the protein CASSPGQGRSANEKLFF. The chain carries TRBV7-6 and TRBJ1-4; TRBD1 agrees at 9 bases. From germline, CDR1 is SGHVS and CDR2 FNYEAQ. This CDR3 spans 17 amino acids. The trim removed 5 bases at V and 3 bases at J, leaving 10 bases unmatched. The full variable domain, with the rest looked up from reference TRBV7-6 and TRBJ1-4, is GAGVSQSPRYKVTKRGQDVALRCDPISGHVSLYWYRQALGQGPEFLTYFNYEAQQDKSGLPNDRFSAERPEGSISTLTIQRTEQRDSAMYRCASSPGQGRSANEKLFFGSGTQLSVL.

This chain joins TRBV27 and TRBJ1-2; no clear D. CDR1 and CDR2 (germline): MNHEY, SMNVEV (reference sequence). This CDR3 region has 13 residues. With 5 bases removed from V and 4 bases from J, the gap between germline ends came to 11 bases. CDR3 sequence: CASSHSRGYGYTF. The CDR3 DNA reads TGTGCCAGCAGTCATTCCCGGGGCTATGGCTACACCTTC.

The chain combines TRBV9 with TRBJ1-1; D is ambiguous. The CDR3 has 14 amino acids. Germline CDR1 and CDR2: SGDLS and YYNGEE. V lost 0 bases, J lost 7 bases, and 13 bases lay in between. Here the CDR3 reads CASSVGSEPVEAFF. DNA of the CDR3: TGTGCCAGCAGCGTAGGTTCAGAACCCGTTGAAGCTTTCTTT.

The V call is TRBV14, the J call TRBJ2-5; the match to TRBD1 covers 7 bases. V shed 5 bases and J 5 bases; nucleotides not matched to a gene: 8. The CDR3 is 14 amino acids. CDR1 SGHDN and CDR2 FVKESK come from the germline V gene. The CDR3 here is CASSTGDGSETQYF. The CDR3 DNA is TGTGCCAGCAGCACAGGGGATGGGAGCGAGACCCAGTACTTC.

This sequence joins TRBV6-5 and TRBJ1-3; 8 bases are a match to TRBD1. Per the germline V gene, CDR1 is MNHEY and CDR2 is SVGAGI. V shed 6 bases, J shed 8 bases, and the junction held 6 bases outside the gene matches. This CDR3 region has 13 residues. CDR3 bases: TGTGCCAGCAGAAGGACAGGGTCGGACACCATATATTTT. Translation gives CASRRTGSDTIYF.

This clone was counted once. A junction boundary mismatches the germline segment, possibly from a read error. The chain couples TRBV7-9 to TRBJ2-3; D is possibly TRBD2 (5 bases). The CDR3 is 12 amino acids. Germline CDR1 reads SEHNR; CDR2 reads FQNEAQ (reference sequence). The CDR3 coding sequence is TGTGCCACCAGCCTCGGACTCACCGAGCAGTATTTT. It encodes CATSLGLTEQYF.

This chain connects TRBV12-5 to TRBJ2-5; the D gene is possibly TRBD2 (7 bases). Germline CDR1 and CDR2: LGHNT and FRNRAP. The CDR3 runs to 13 residues. Deletions cut 2 bases from V and 4 bases from J, with 8 bases between. The CDR3 is CASGLRGGETQYF. CDR3 sequence (DNA): TGTGCTAGTGGTTTGAGGGGGGGAGAGACCCAGTACTTC.